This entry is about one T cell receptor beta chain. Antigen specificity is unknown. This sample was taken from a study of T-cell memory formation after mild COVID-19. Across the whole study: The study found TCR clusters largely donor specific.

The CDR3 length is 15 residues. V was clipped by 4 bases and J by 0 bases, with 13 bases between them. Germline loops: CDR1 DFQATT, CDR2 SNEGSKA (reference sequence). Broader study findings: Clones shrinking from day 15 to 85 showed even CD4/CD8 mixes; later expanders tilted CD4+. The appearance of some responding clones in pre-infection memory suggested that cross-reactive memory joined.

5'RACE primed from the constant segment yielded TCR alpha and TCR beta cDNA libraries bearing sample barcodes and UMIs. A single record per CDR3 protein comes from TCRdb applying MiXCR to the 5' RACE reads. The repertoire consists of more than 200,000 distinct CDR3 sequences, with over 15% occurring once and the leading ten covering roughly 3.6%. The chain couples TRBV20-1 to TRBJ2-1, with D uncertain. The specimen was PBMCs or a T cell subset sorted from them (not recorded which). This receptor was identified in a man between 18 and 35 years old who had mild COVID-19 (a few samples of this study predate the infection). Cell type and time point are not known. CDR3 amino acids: CSAIHVLSSYNEQFF. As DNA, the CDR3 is TGCAGTGCTATCCATGTATTGAGCTCCTACAATGAGCAGTTCTTC.